These 27 T cell receptor beta chains were sequenced from one sample in a study. TCRdb re-called the RT-PCR reads with MiXCR, one entry per CDR3 protein. The sample has more than 550,000 distinct CDR3 sequences, over 12% seen once. Sequencing input: memory CD4+ T cells from blood. The receptor set was obtained from a female donor in good health, serving as a healthy control.

A few counts support this clonotype. DNA for the CDR3: TGTGCCACCAATACCCGACGGATATCATCCTACGAGCAGTACTTC. Amino acid sequence: CATNTRRISSYEQYF. The rearrangement joins TRBV6-2 or TRBV6-3 to TRBJ2-7; D is unresolved. The CDR3 sequence is 15 residues long. Looked up from germline, CDR1 is MNHEY and CDR2 is SVGEGT. V dropped 10 bases and J dropped 1 base, with 20 bases sitting between them.

The chain has TRBV28 and TRBJ2-1; TRBD2 aligns across 7 bases. The CDR3 length is 14 residues. Unmatched junction bases numbered 7, after V lost 4 bases and J lost 7 bases. CDR1 is MDHEN, CDR2 SYDVKM, per germline. The CDR3 protein is CASSSGLVPNEQFF. The CDR3 DNA is TGTGCCAGCAGTTCTGGACTAGTCCCGAATGAGCAGTTCTTC.

This clonotype was observed a few times. The genes are TRBV20-1 and TRBJ1-1; no clear D. Germline CDR1 reads DFQATT; CDR2 reads SNEGSKA (reference sequence). V lost 8 bases, J lost 4 bases, and 14 bases lay in between. The CDR3 spans 12 residues. The CDR3 DNA is TGCAGTCCCCGGACGTCGGCCACTGAAGCTTTCTTT. It encodes CSPRTSATEAFF.

The rearrangement links TRBV20-1 to TRBJ2-3; 9 bases align to TRBD1. With V trimmed by 6 bases and J by 3 bases, 4 bases remained unmatched. The CDR3 runs to 13 residues. Germline V gives CDR1 DFQATT, CDR2 SNEGSKA (reference sequence). DNA of the CDR3: TGCAGTGCCCTGACAGGGGGAACAGATACGCAGTATTTT. Translated, it gives CSALTGGTDTQYF.

This clonotype was found a few times. The rearrangement uses TRBV7-2 and TRBJ1-3; D gene ambiguous. There are 12 residues in the CDR3. The germline V gene has CDR1 SGHTA and CDR2 FQGNSA. V was clipped by 3 bases and J by 5 bases, with 5 bases between them. The CDR3 reads CASSLRRNTIYF. The DNA of the CDR3 is TGTGCCAGCAGCTTGCGGCGAAACACCATATATTTT. Combining the CDR3 with reference TRBV7-2 and TRBJ1-3 gives the whole variable domain GAGVSQSPSNKVTEKGKDVELRCDPISGHTALYWYRQSLGQGLEFLIYFQGNSAPDKSGLPSDRFSAERTGGSVSTLTIQRTQQEDSAVYLCASSLRRNTIYFGEGSWLTVV.

This clonotype came up a few times. The chain has TRBV20-1 and TRBJ1-4, with D possibly matching TRBD1 (5 bases). The germline gives CDR1 DFQATT, CDR2 SNEGSKA (reference sequence). The CDR3 has 14 residues. The V end was cut by 0 bases, the J end by 4 bases, with 9 bases between. The CDR3 protein is CSARDSGDNEKLFF. CDR3 DNA: TGCAGTGCTAGAGATTCGGGGGATAATGAAAAACTGTTTTTT.

The V call is TRBV20-1, the J call TRBJ1-1; the D gene is possibly TRBD1 (5 bases). There are 16 residues in the CDR3. Germline lookup yields CDR1 DFQATT and CDR2 SNEGSKA (reference sequence). V was trimmed by 4 bases and J by 4 bases, leaving 22 bases between them. CDR3 sequence (DNA): TGCAGTGCTATACGAAAAGGGGTGGGGCGCGCCACTGAAGCTTTCTTT. It is translated as CSAIRKGVGRATEAFF.

This clonotype was counted many times. V gene TRBV9 combines with J gene TRBJ2-5; maybe TRBD1 (6 bases). Per germline, CDR1 SGDLS and CDR2 YYNGEE. Trimming left V 3 bases short and J 5 bases short, with 11 bases between. The CDR3 has 13 residues. The CDR3 reads CASSELGGETQYF. The CDR3 DNA follows: TGTGCCAGCAGCGAGTTAGGGGGTGAGACCCAGTACTTC.

This clonotype was found a few times. This chain uses TRBV5-4 with TRBJ2-2, with TRBD2 identical over 9 bases. CDR1 is SGHNT, CDR2 YYREEE, per germline (reference sequence). V lost 2 bases and J lost 7; bases outside the gene matches: 6. This CDR3 contains 15 residues. CDR3 in DNA: TGTGCCAGCAGCTTTCAACTAGCGGGTAACGGGGAGCTGTTTTTT. The encoded protein is CASSFQLAGNGELFF.

The chain combines TRBV5-1 with TRBJ2-1, with a possible D match to TRBD2 (5 bases). The CDR3 extends over 16 amino acids. The germline V gene encodes CDR1 SGHRS and CDR2 YFSETQ. With 4 bases removed from V and 0 bases from J, the gap between germline ends came to 14 bases. The CDR3 reads CASSLLQADSYNEQFF. In nucleotides, the CDR3 is TGCGCCAGCAGCCTCCTTCAAGCGGACTCCTACAATGAGCAGTTCTTC.

This clonotype showed up just a few times. The V call is TRBV10-3, the J call TRBJ2-3; D unresolved. The CDR3 covers 14 residues. Germline V gene lookup returns CDR1 ENHRY and CDR2 SYGVKD. V was cut by 7 bases and J by 4 bases, with 15 bases left in between. The CDR3 here is CAIKDSKTADTQYF. In DNA, the CDR3 is TGTGCCATCAAAGACTCAAAAACGGCAGATACGCAGTATTTT.

This clonotype was seen at least ten times. The chain has TRBV5-6 and TRBJ2-1; 9 nucleotides align to TRBD2. This CDR3 region has 17 residues. The J segment lost 8 bases and the V segment lost 2 bases, leaving 14 bases of the junction unmatched. Germline V gives CDR1 SGHDT, CDR2 YYEEEE. The CDR3 DNA reads as TGTGCCAGCAGCTTCCTCCTAGCGGGGACCCCGGGCGATGAGCAGTTCTTC. The encoded protein is CASSFLLAGTPGDEQFF.

As concerns this clonotype: Compared with germline, one end of the junction differs, possibly owing to a read error. This sequence joins TRBV18 and TRBJ2-5, with D unclear. Germline V lookup: CDR1 KGHSH, CDR2 LQKENI. The length of the CDR3 is 14 residues. CDR3 sequence (DNA): TGTACCAGCTCTCCCTCGGCAGGTCGAGAGACCCAGTACTTC. Amino acids: CTSSPSAGRETQYF.

The rearrangement uses TRBV7-8 and TRBJ1-1; 9 bases map to TRBD1. Germline CDR1 and CDR2: SGHVS and FQNEAQ. The CDR3 is 17 amino acids. Germline trimming cut 1 base from V and 5 bases from J; bases unmatched to any gene: 11. The CDR3 region has the DNA TGTGCCAGCAGCTTAGGGCTATCGGGACAGGGTAAAACTGAAGCTTTCTTT. Amino acid sequence: CASSLGLSGQGKTEAFF.

This clonotype was seen ten or more times. The chain joins TRBV7-9 to TRBJ2-1, with D uncertain. From germline, CDR1 is SEHNR and CDR2 FQNEAQ (reference sequence). The CDR3 consists of 13 residues. With 2 bases removed from V and 6 bases from J, the gap between germline ends came to 8 bases. The CDR3: CASSLNLFNEQFF. For the CDR3, the DNA is TGTGCCAGCAGCTTAAACCTATTCAATGAGCAGTTCTTC. Supplemented by reference TRBV7-9 and TRBJ2-1, the full variable domain reads DTGVSQNPRHKITKRGQNVTFRCDPISEHNRLYWYRQTLGQGPEFLTYFQNEAQLEKSRLLSDRFSAERPKGSFSTLEIQRTEQGDSAMYLCASSLNLFNEQFFGPGTRLTVL.

This clonotype was observed many times. The chain joins TRBV12-3 or TRBV12-4 to TRBJ2-2; D gene uncertain. The V end was cut by 5 bases, the J end by 1 base, with 11 bases between. There are 15 residues in the CDR3. The CDR3 region has the DNA TGTGCCAGCAGTCCCCGGACCGAGAACACCGGGGAGCTGTTTTTT. Translation gives CASSPRTENTGELFF.

J is TRBJ2-4 and V is TRBV18; 8 bases are a match to TRBD2. The CDR3 loop spans 15 amino acids. Germline V gives CDR1 KGHSH, CDR2 LQKENI. Germline trimming cut 4 bases from V and 3 bases from J; bases unmatched to any gene: 5. The CDR3 bases are TGTGCCAGCTCACGGGACCTAGCGGGCAAAAACATTCAGTACTTC. Encoded protein: CASSRDLAGKNIQYF.

This clonotype was picked up many times. This rearrangement joins TRBV29-1 to TRBJ1-2; D is uncertain. The CDR3 is 11 amino acids. Looked up from germline, CDR1 is SQVTM and CDR2 is ANQGSEA. V dropped 4 bases and J dropped 2 bases, with 5 bases sitting between them. Here the CDR3 DNA reads TGCAGCGTTGGGACCAACTATGGCTACACCTTC. This codes for CSVGTNYGYTF.

This clonotype was counted at least ten times. The chain uses TRBV7-2 and TRBJ1-6; the D is unclear. Germline CDR1 is SGHTA and CDR2 is FQGNSA. The V end was cut by 1 base, the J end by 8 bases, with 0 bases between. This CDR3 comprises 11 residues. CDR3 amino acids: CASSLDSPLHF. The CDR3 DNA sequence: TGTGCCAGCAGCTTAGATTCACCCCTCCACTTT.

V and J are TRBV18 and TRBJ1-1; 7 nucleotides agree with TRBD1. Trimming removed 5 bases from V and 7 bases from J; junction bases left unmatched: 4. The CDR3 has 12 amino acids. Germline V gene sequence: CDR1 KGHSH, CDR2 LQKENI. The CDR3 coding sequence is TGTGCCAGCTCAGACACAGGGGTTGAAGCTTTCTTT. It encodes CASSDTGVEAFF.

A single count supports this clonotype. The J gene is TRBJ2-7, the V gene TRBV20-1, with D unclear. Germline assignment: CDR1 DFQATT and CDR2 SNEGSKA (reference sequence). The CDR3 spans 15 residues. The V and J ends lost 0 bases and 5 bases respectively, with 17 bases between them. CDR3 sequence reads: CSARDRVIPFDEQYF. CDR3 nucleotide sequence: TGCAGTGCTAGAGATCGGGTTATCCCTTTCGACGAGCAGTACTTC.

Only a few counts were recorded for this clonotype. The V and J genes are TRBV20-1 and TRBJ1-1, with D possibly matching TRBD1 (6 bases). Germline V gives CDR1 DFQATT, CDR2 SNEGSKA (reference sequence). Deletions cut 6 bases from V and 3 bases from J, with 14 bases between. The CDR3 extends over 13 amino acids. The CDR3, as DNA: TGCAGTGCCAGGCGGGACATCTACACTGAAGCTTTCTTT. Translating gives CSARRDIYTEAFF.

This clonotype is a singleton in its sample. The chain employs TRBV6-2 or TRBV6-3 and TRBJ1-5; 9 bases align to TRBD1. J gave up 5 bases and V 6 bases, and 5 bases lay outside the gene matches. CDR1 and CDR2 (germline): MNHEY, SVGEGT. The CDR3 spans 14 residues. For the CDR3, the DNA is TGTGCCAGCAGCCATACAGGGGGCCATCAGCCCCAGCATTTT. Translated: CASSHTGGHQPQHF.

This rearrangement joins TRBV27 to TRBJ1-2, with D possibly TRBD1 on 6 matching bases. Between the trimmed V and J ends, which lost 6 bases and 3 bases, there was a span of 11 bases. The CDR3 length is 13 residues. In germline, CDR1 is MNHEY, CDR2 SMNVEV (reference sequence). CDR3 in DNA: TGTGCCAGCAGCCGGACAGCAGACTATGGCTACACCTTC. Translating it yields CASSRTADYGYTF.

The J gene is TRBJ2-4, the V gene TRBV25-1, with D unclear. V lost 0 bases, J lost 5 bases, and 5 bases lay in between. The CDR3 is made up of 13 amino acids. Germline lookup yields CDR1 MGHDK and CDR2 SYGVNS. DNA of the CDR3: TGTGCCAGCAGTGAATACGTTCAAAACATTCAGTACTTC. Translating it yields CASSEYVQNIQYF.

The rearrangement uses TRBV12-3 or TRBV12-4 and TRBJ2-3, with D perhaps matching TRBD1 (5 bases). The CDR3 runs 14 residues. The V end was cut by 6 bases, the J end by 4 bases, with 14 bases between. CDR3 nucleotides: TGTGCCAGCAGCGCAGGGTTTAGGGCAGATACGCAGTATTTT. Translating gives CASSAGFRADTQYF.

This clonotype was found many times. The gene calls are TRBV27 and TRBJ2-7; TRBD1 aligns across 10 bases. Germline V gene lookup returns CDR1 MNHEY and CDR2 SMNVEV (reference sequence). The ends lost 5 bases at V and 3 bases at J; junction bases unmatched: 10. The CDR3 is 16 residues long. The CDR3 DNA is TGTGCCAGCAGTCAAAAGCCGGGACAGGGGATCTACGAGCAGTACTTC. Protein sequence: CASSQKPGQGIYEQYF.